This TCR beta chain was found in a study of T cells in Graves' hyperthyroidism and ophthalmopathy. In the case of this clonotype: Its target is unknown.

The study, taken as a whole, reports: Blood also carried most thyroid clonotypes expanded above 0.001.

CDR3 length: 16 residues. CDR1 is MDHEN, CDR2 SYDVKM, per germline. The J segment lost 2 bases and the V segment lost 3 bases, leaving 5 bases of the junction unmatched. TCR beta CDR3 regions were amplified from RNA transcripts. In the first-round RT-PCR of the TCR CDR3, the HTBI primer set was used. MiXCR, run by TCRdb on the multiplex PCR reads, gives a single entry per CDR3 protein. The sample includes around 300,000 distinct CDR3 sequences, nearly 15% of them seen just once. Hyperthyroidism had been newly diagnosed in patients aged 18 to 65, and its duration was under 2 months. The sequencing sample was made of blood. V and J are TRBV28 and TRBJ2-3; 10 bases map to TRBD2. The clonotype was recovered from a woman aged 45-65 years with Graves' hyperthyroidism that later progressed to Graves' ophthalmopathy. The CDR3 sequence is CASSLIAGGFTDTQYF. CDR3 DNA sequence: TGTGCCAGCAGTTTGATAGCGGGAGGCTTCACAGATACGCAGTATTTT.